Reported below is one T cell receptor beta chain. Under the authors' procedure: Researchers report that nucleated cell counts were estimated from reference gene primer amplification. The assay was immunoSEQ multiplex PCR, and TCRdb's table has in-frame clones only and misses some. For V, J and clone size, that table is used; D and trimming come from the DNA. The sample includes over 150,000 clones, 80% to 85% of them seen just once. This study enrolled people aged roughly 18 to 100 from 20 to 25 US geographic areas. This entry comes from a study of blood T cell repertoires in COVID-19. Background on the study: Samples of COVID-19 (acute and convalescent) were obtained from the United States, Italy and Spain.

This CDR3 contains 15 residues. J was trimmed by 1 base and V by 8 bases; bases with no gene match: 10. The germline V gene encodes CDR1 LNHDA and CDR2 SQIVND (reference sequence). Material for sequencing was PBMCs or T cells enriched from blood (not recorded which). The chain couples TRBV19 to TRBJ2-7; TRBD2 agrees at 8 bases. The sequence was obtained from a man in his forties or fifties who had recovered from COVID-19. The CDR3 coding sequence is TGTGCCAGTCGATCCGCCGCGGGGGGTTCCTACGAGCAGTACTTC. It translates to CASRSAAGGSYEQYF.